This T cell receptor beta chain was identified in a study of blood T cells in healthy people across ages. Many counts were recorded for this clonotype. The V and J ends lost 5 bases and 5 bases respectively, with 12 bases between them. Per germline, CDR1 MNHEY and CDR2 SMNVEV (reference sequence). The CDR3 spans 13 residues. Through a sample-barcoded 5' primer and a J-beta primer mix, a second PCR was run for about 6 to 11 cycles. One entry per CDR3 protein, called by TCRdb with MiXCR from the 5' RACE reads. The sample comprises about 1.1 million distinct CDR3 sequences, roughly two fifths of which are singletons, and around 12% rests with the top ten.

The sequencing input was blood. This chain uses TRBV27 with TRBJ1-2; unclear D gene. This TCR was recovered from a man younger than 35 in good health. The CDR3 protein is CASSKGGRYGYTF. In DNA, the CDR3 is TGTGCCAGCAGTAAGGGAGGTCGTTATGGCTACACCTTC.